Each of the 27 T cell receptor beta chains below was sequenced from the same sample in a study of PD-1 blockade in classical Hodgkin lymphoma. TCRdb's copy holds only in-frame clones and misses some; the assay was immunoSEQ multiplex PCR. The sample holds 35,000 or so clones, 60% to 80% seen once. Autologous stem cell transplantation was followed by relapse in every patient, and brentuximab vedotin exposure varied. Sample: peripheral blood mononuclear cells (PBMCs), taken before the second cycle of nivolumab. The origin of the receptors is a human donor with classical Hodgkin lymphoma.

The sample holds a few counts of this clone. The rearrangement uses TRBV6-5 and TRBJ2-2; 11 positions match TRBD2. The trim removed 6 bases at V and 0 bases at J, leaving 0 bases unmatched. Per the germline V gene, CDR1 is MNHEY and CDR2 is SVGAGI. The CDR3 loop spans 15 amino acids. Here the CDR3 DNA reads TGTGCCAGCAGGGGACTAGCGGCGAACACCGGGGAGCTGTTTTTT. Its translation is CASRGLAANTGELFF.

By share, this clone counts as medium-sized (0.01 to 0.1%). V and J are TRBV4-2 and TRBJ1-2; D may be TRBD1 (5 bases). The CDR3 contains 16 residues. Germline V CDR1 and CDR2: LGHNA, YNFKEQ. V lost 4 bases and J lost 5, with 20 bases in between. The CDR3 nucleotides are TGTGCCAGCAGCCCAGATGGGGCGGGAGAAGGGTATGGCTACACCTTC. The encoded protein is CASSPDGAGEGYGYTF.

Regarding this clone: The junction departs from germline at one end; a sequencing error may be responsible. The V gene is TRBV7-2, the J gene TRBJ1-2; unclear D gene. The CDR3 contains 12 residues. Germline assignment: CDR1 SGHTA and CDR2 FQGNSA. The CDR3 DNA sequence: TGTGCCAGCAGCTTAGCCCGTTCACGAGGCCACTTC. Its translation: CASSLARSRGHF. The full variable domain, in which reference TRBV7-2 and TRBJ1-2 provide the parts outside the CDR3, is GAGVSQSPSNKVTEKGKDVELRCDPISGHTALYWYRQSLGQGLEFLIYFQGNSAPDKSGLPSDRFSAERTGGSVSTLTIQRTQQEDSAVYLCASSLARSRGHFGSGTRLTVV.

The rearrangement uses TRBV2 and TRBJ2-6; D unresolved. CDR3 length equals 15 residues. The germline gives CDR1 SNHLY, CDR2 FYNNEI. V was clipped by 8 bases and J by 0 bases, with 11 bases between them. In nucleotides, the CDR3 is TGTGCCAGCCGGCTCTCAGACTCTGGGGCCAACGTCCTGACTTTC. It yields the protein CASRLSDSGANVLTF.

The rearrangement joins TRBV5-4 to TRBJ1-6; the match to TRBD1 covers 8 bases. The germline gives CDR1 SGHNT, CDR2 YYREEE (reference sequence). CDR3 length: 16 amino acids. J gave up 0 bases and V 5 bases, and 4 bases lay outside the gene matches. CDR3 DNA sequence: TGTGCCAGCAGGTCCACAGGGGGCTCCTATAATTCACCCCTCCACTTT. Translation gives CASRSTGGSYNSPLHF. Full variable domain (missing parts from reference TRBV5-4 and TRBJ1-6): ETGVTQSPTHLIKTRGQQVTLRCSSQSGHNTVSWYQQALGQGPQFIFQYYREEENGRGNFPPRFSGLQFPNYSSELNVNALELDDSALYLCASRSTGGSYNSPLHFGNGTRLTVT.

V and J are TRBV5-4 and TRBJ2-2, with 9 bases aligning to TRBD2. With V trimmed by 4 bases and J by 7 bases, 5 bases remained unmatched. Per germline, CDR1 SGHNT and CDR2 YYREEE (reference sequence). The CDR3 contains 14 residues. CDR3: CASSLGLAGGELFF. CDR3 DNA sequence: TGTGCCAGCAGCCTGGGACTAGCTGGCGGGGAGCTGTTTTTT.

This chain connects TRBV5-1 to TRBJ2-5; TRBD1 is a possible D gene (5 bases). Germline-derived CDR1 and CDR2 are SGHRS and YFSETQ. The length of the CDR3 is 12 residues. Trimming shortened V by 0 bases and J by 5 bases, and 5 bases separated the two germline ends. CDR3 amino acids: CASSLEGETQYF. The CDR3 coding sequence is TGCGCCAGCAGCTTGGAGGGGGAGACCCAGTACTTC. Together with reference TRBV5-1 and TRBJ2-5, the CDR3 gives the full variable domain: KAGVTQTPRYLIKTRGQQVTLSCSPISGHRSVSWYQQTPGQGLQFLFEYFSETQRNKGNFPGRFSGRQFSNSRSEMNVSTLELGDSALYLCASSLEGETQYFGPGTRLLVL.

With regard to this clone: Additional DNA sequences in this sample encode the identical CDR3. The V and J genes are TRBV2 and TRBJ2-7; D possibly matches TRBD1 or TRBD2 (5 bases each). Germline V gene lookup returns CDR1 SNHLY and CDR2 FYNNEI. The germline V and J ends were trimmed by 6 bases and 3 bases, with 15 bases remaining between them. CDR3 length: 14 amino acids. CDR3 DNA: TGTGCCAGCAGCGATCAGGGAGCCTTCTACGAGCAGTACTTC. Amino acids: CASSDQGAFYEQYF.

The gene calls are TRBV7-9 and TRBJ1-3, with 9 bases aligning to TRBD1. The CDR3 has 16 residues. The V gene's germline CDR1 is SEHNR and CDR2 FQNEAQ (reference sequence). The junction had 12 bases not matched to a gene; V was cut back by 10 bases and J by 2 bases. The CDR3 DNA follows: TGTGCCACCAATACATTACAGGGGGCGCCTGGAAACACCATATATTTT. Its translation: CATNTLQGAPGNTIYF. The variable domain in full, completed from reference TRBV7-9 and TRBJ1-3, reads DTGVSQNPRHKITKRGQNVTFRCDPISEHNRLYWYRQTLGQGPEFLTYFQNEAQLEKSRLLSDRFSAERPKGSFSTLEIQRTEQGDSAMYLCATNTLQGAPGNTIYFGEGSWLTVV.

CDR3 coding DNA: TGTGCCAGCAGCCTTAGCGGGGGGGCCAGGTACGAGCAGTACTTC. This encodes CASSLSGGARYEQYF. The chain links TRBV5-6 to TRBJ2-5; TRBD2 aligns across 11 bases. The J call could be wrong; TRBJ2-7 is a better fit for the DNA end. From germline, CDR1 is SGHDT and CDR2 YYEEEE. The CDR3 runs 15 residues.

CDR3 residues: CASSKRQGTGELFF. The CDR3 bases are TGTGCCAGCAGTAAACGACAGGGGACCGGGGAGCTGTTTTTT. The chain uses TRBV2 and TRBJ2-2; TRBD1 agrees at 8 bases. Trimming cost V 5 bases and J 5 bases; bases outside gene matches: 4. Germline V lookup: CDR1 SNHLY, CDR2 FYNNEI. The CDR3 has 14 residues. The full variable domain, with the rest looked up from reference TRBV2 and TRBJ2-2, is EPEVTQTPSHQVTQMGQEVILRCVPISNHLYFYWYRQILGQKVEFLVSFYNNEISEKSEIFDDQFSVERPDGSNFTLKIRSTKLEDSAMYFCASSKRQGTGELFFGEGSRLTVL.

Turning to this clone: Other DNA sequences within the sample encode an identical CDR3. This sequence joins TRBV28 and TRBJ2-5; D gene uncertain. CDR3 length: 13 residues. Germline values: CDR1 MDHEN, CDR2 SYDVKM. V was cut by 3 bases and J by 1 base, with 6 bases left in between. The CDR3 region has the DNA TGTGCCAGCAGTTTCCCGCCCCAAGAGACCCAGTACTTC. Amino acid sequence: CASSFPPQETQYF.

This sequence joins TRBV27 and TRBJ2-5; D is uncertain. There are 14 residues in the CDR3. The V end lost 2 bases, the J end lost 5 bases, and 12 bases lay between the germline ends. Germline assignment: CDR1 MNHEY and CDR2 SMNVEV (reference sequence). In DNA form, the CDR3 reads TGTGCCAGCAGTTTAAACGTAGCCGGGGAGACCCAGTACTTC. It is translated as CASSLNVAGETQYF.

J is TRBJ2-7 and V is TRBV18; tentative D call: TRBD1 (6 bases). The CDR3 length is 15 residues. V was clipped by 2 bases and J by 5 bases, with 16 bases between them. In germline, CDR1 is KGHSH, CDR2 LQKENI. The CDR3 reads CASSPIGQFIDEQYF. The CDR3 DNA reads as TGTGCCAGCTCACCAATTGGACAGTTTATCGACGAGCAGTACTTC.

This clone has only a few counts. The V call is TRBV18, the J call TRBJ1-1; D may be TRBD1 (6 bases). The CDR3 has 12 amino acids. Trimming cost V 3 bases and J 9 bases, with 11 bases left between them. From germline, CDR1 is KGHSH and CDR2 LQKENI. CDR3 region: CASSPDSTKAFF. The DNA for the CDR3 is TGTGCCAGCTCACCGGACAGCACAAAAGCTTTCTTT.

The V and J genes are TRBV27 and TRBJ2-1, with TRBD1 identical over 10 bases. This CDR3 spans 18 amino acids. CDR1 and CDR2 (germline): MNHEY, SMNVEV (reference sequence). Trimming at V came to 3 bases and at J to 3 bases, leaving 11 bases not matched to a gene. Here the CDR3 DNA reads TGTGCCAGCAGTTTCACACATACCGGGACAGGGGACTACAATGAGCAGTTCTTC. It is translated as CASSFTHTGTGDYNEQFF.

By its share, this clone is medium-sized (0.01 to 0.1%). The chain joins TRBV6-6 to TRBJ2-2; TRBD2 matches 7 bases. Germline V CDR1 and CDR2: MNHNY, SVGAGI (reference sequence). Trimming removed 6 bases from V and 6 bases from J; junction bases left unmatched: 13. CDR3 length equals 16 residues. In nucleotides, the CDR3 is TGTGCCAGCAGGGCACGGGGCGGGGGTCCCTCCGGGGAGCTGTTTTTT. It codes for CASRARGGGPSGELFF.

This rearrangement joins TRBV11-1 to TRBJ1-2; D not certain. This CDR3 is 14 amino acids long. Deletions cut 2 bases from V and 7 bases from J, with 14 bases between. Per the germline V gene, CDR1 is SGHAT and CDR2 is FQDESV (reference sequence). The CDR3 DNA sequence: TGTGCCAGCAGCTTAATAAGTTCGGGATTTGGCTACACCTTC. This codes for CASSLISSGFGYTF.

The chain has TRBV10-3 and TRBJ1-6, with no clear D. Germline CDR1 reads ENHRY; CDR2 reads SYGVKD. The CDR3 sequence is 12 residues long. V was cut by 6 bases and J by 5 bases, with 5 bases left in between. The CDR3 loop is CAIRTDNSPLHF. Written as DNA, the CDR3 is TGTGCCATCAGAACGGATAATTCACCCCTCCACTTT.

The chain has TRBV4-3 and TRBJ2-1; TRBD1 is a possible D gene (6 bases). This CDR3 has 14 residues. Looked up from germline, CDR1 is LGHNA and CDR2 is YSLEER. The V and J ends lost 0 bases and 9 bases respectively, with 12 bases between them. The CDR3 nucleotides are TGCGCCAGCAGCCAAGATTCCCTACAGGGTGAGCAGTTCTTC. As protein: CASSQDSLQGEQFF.

The chain has TRBV6-5 and TRBJ2-3; D is perhaps TRBD2 (5 bases). Trimming removed 8 bases at V and 6 bases at J, with 9 bases between. The CDR3 loop spans 11 amino acids. Germline-derived CDR1 and CDR2 are MNHEY and SVGAGI. The CDR3 region is CASRRGDTQYF. CDR3 sequence (DNA): TGTGCCAGCCGGCGAGGGGATACGCAGTATTTT.

The V gene is TRBV28, the J gene TRBJ1-4, with 7 positions matching TRBD1. The CDR3 consists of 16 residues. CDR1 and CDR2 (germline): MDHEN, SYDVKM. Trimming removed 2 bases from V and 4 bases from J; junction bases left unmatched: 7. The DNA for the CDR3 is TGTGCCAGCAGTTTAGGGCGGGGACAGCTTAATGAAAAACTGTTTTTT. Its translation: CASSLGRGQLNEKLFF.

The gene calls are TRBV7-9 and TRBJ1-2; 8 positions agree with TRBD1. The CDR3 length is 14 residues. From germline, CDR1 is SEHNR and CDR2 FQNEAQ (reference sequence). J lost 4 bases, V lost 6 bases, and 7 bases had no gene match. DNA of the CDR3: TGTGCCAGCAGACCCTGGACAGGGTTCTATGGCTACACCTTC. Translation: CASRPWTGFYGYTF.

This clone has only a few counts. The CDR3 DNA follows: TGTGCCAGTAGTATCCTCTGGACAGGCTACAATGAGCAGTTCTTC. It is translated as CASSILWTGYNEQFF. This chain connects TRBV19 to TRBJ2-1, with 7 nucleotides matching TRBD1. V dropped 3 bases and J dropped 3; count of bases not matched to a gene: 5. Looked up from germline, CDR1 is LNHDA and CDR2 is SQIVND (reference sequence). The CDR3 has 15 amino acids.

The rearrangement uses TRBV9 and TRBJ1-2; D not resolved. Looked up from germline, CDR1 is SGDLS and CDR2 is YYNGEE. V gave up 0 bases and J gave up 4 bases, with 13 bases separating them. The CDR3 covers 15 residues. The CDR3 nucleotides read TGTGCCAGCAGCGTAGCCCCGACGGGGTTCTATGGCTACACCTTC. Protein: CASSVAPTGFYGYTF. The full variable domain, rest sourced from reference TRBV9 and TRBJ1-2, is DSGVTQTPKHLITATGQRVTLRCSPRSGDLSVYWYQQSLDQGLQFLIQYYNGEERAKGNILERFSAQQFPDLHSELNLSSLELGDSALYFCASSVAPTGFYGYTFGSGTRLTVV.

This clone has more than one count but fewer than ten. The genes are TRBV5-1 and TRBJ2-5; TRBD2 is a possible D gene (6 bases). Per germline, CDR1 SGHRS and CDR2 YFSETQ. Trimming left V 5 bases short and J 2 bases short, with 16 bases between. This CDR3 contains 15 residues. The CDR3 sequence: CASRGGMVGQETQYF. The CDR3 DNA follows: TGCGCCAGCAGAGGAGGGATGGTGGGGCAAGAGACCCAGTACTTC.

This clone was counted a few times. The chain combines TRBV5-4 with TRBJ2-7; D perhaps matches TRBD1 (6 bases). V shed 4 bases and J shed 3 bases, with 20 bases lying between them. The CDR3 length is 16 residues. Germline loops: CDR1 SGHNT, CDR2 YYREEE (reference sequence). The CDR3 nucleotides read TGTGCCAGCAGCCCTAGCTCGGCACAGGGAAACTACGAGCAGTACTTC. Protein sequence: CASSPSSAQGNYEQYF. The variable domain in full, completed from reference TRBV5-4 and TRBJ2-7, reads ETGVTQSPTHLIKTRGQQVTLRCSSQSGHNTVSWYQQALGQGPQFIFQYYREEENGRGNFPPRFSGLQFPNYSSELNVNALELDDSALYLCASSPSSAQGNYEQYFGPGTRLTVT.